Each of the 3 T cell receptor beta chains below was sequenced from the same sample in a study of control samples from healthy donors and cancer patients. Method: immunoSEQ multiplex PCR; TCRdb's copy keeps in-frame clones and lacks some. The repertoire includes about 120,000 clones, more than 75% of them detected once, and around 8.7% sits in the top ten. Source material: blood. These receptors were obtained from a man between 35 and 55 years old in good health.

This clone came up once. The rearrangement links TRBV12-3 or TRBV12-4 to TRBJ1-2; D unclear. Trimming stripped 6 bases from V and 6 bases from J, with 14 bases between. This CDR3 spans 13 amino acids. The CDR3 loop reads CASSYRRSHGYTF. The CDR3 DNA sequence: TGTGCCAGCAGCTACCGTAGAAGTCATGGCTACACCTTC.

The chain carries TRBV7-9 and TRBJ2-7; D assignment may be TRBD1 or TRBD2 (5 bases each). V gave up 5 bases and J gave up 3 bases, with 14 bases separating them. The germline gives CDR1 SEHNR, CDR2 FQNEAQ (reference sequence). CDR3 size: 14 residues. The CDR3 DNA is TGTGCCAGCAGCGCCGGGACGGGCTTCTACGAGCAGTACTTC. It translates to CASSAGTGFYEQYF.

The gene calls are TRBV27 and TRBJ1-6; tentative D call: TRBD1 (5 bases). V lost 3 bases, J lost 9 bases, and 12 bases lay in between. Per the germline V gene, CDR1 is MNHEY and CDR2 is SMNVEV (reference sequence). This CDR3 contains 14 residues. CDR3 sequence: CASSFRQGSSPLHF. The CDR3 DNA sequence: TGTGCCAGCAGTTTTCGGCAGGGTTCTTCACCCCTCCACTTT.